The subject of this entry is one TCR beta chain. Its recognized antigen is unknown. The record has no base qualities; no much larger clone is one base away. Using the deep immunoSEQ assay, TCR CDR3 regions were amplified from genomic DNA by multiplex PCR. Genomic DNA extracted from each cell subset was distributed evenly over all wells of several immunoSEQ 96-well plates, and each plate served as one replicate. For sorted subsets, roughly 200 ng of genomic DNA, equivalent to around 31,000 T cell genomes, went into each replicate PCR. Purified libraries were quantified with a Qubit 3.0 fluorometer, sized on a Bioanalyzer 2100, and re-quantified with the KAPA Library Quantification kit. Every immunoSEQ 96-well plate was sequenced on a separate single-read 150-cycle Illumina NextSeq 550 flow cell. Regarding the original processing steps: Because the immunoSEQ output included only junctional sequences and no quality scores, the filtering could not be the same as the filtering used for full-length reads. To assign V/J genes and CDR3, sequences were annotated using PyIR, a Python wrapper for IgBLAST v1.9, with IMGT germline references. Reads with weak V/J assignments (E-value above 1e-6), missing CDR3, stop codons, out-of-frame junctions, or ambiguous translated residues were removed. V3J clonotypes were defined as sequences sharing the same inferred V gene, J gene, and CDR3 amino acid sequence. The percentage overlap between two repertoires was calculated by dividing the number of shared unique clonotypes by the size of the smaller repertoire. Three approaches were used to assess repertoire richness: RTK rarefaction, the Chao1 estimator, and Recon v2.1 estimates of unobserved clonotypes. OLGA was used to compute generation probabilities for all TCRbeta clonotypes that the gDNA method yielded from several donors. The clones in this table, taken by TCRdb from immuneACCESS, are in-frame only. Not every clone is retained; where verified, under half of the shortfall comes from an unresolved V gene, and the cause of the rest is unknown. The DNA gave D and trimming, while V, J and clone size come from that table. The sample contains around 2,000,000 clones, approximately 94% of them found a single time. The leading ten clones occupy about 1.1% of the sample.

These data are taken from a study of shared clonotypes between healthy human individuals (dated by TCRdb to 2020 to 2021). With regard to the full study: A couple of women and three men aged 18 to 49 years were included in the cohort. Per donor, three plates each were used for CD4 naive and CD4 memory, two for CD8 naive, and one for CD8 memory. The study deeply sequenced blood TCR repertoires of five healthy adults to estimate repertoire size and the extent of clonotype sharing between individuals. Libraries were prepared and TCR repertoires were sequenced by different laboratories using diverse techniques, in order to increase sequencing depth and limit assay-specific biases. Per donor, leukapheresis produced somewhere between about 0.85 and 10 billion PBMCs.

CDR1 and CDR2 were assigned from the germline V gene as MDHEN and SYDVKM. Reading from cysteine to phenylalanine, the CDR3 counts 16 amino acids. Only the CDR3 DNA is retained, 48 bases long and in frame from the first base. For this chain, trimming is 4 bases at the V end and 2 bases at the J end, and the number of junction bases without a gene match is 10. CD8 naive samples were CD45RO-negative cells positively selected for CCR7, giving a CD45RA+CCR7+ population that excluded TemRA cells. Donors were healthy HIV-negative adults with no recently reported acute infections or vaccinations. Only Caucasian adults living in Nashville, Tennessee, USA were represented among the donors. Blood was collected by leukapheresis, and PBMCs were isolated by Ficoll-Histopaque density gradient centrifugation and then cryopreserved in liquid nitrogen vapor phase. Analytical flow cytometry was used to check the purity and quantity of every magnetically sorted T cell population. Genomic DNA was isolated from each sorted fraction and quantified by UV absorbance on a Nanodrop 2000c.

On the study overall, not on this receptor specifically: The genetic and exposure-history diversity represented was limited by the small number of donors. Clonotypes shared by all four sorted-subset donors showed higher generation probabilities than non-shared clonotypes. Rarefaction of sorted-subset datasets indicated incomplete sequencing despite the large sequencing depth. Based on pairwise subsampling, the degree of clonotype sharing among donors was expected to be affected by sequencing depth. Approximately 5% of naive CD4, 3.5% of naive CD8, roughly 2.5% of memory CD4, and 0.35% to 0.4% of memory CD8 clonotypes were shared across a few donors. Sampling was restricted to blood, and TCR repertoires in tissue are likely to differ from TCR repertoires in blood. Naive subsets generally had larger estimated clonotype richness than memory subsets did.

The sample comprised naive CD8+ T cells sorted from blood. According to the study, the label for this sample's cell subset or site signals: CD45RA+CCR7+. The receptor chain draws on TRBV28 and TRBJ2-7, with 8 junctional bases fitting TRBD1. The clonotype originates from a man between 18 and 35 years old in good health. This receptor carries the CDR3 CASSSQGRGLPYEQYF. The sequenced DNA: TGTGCCAGCAGTTCCCAAGGCAGGGGGCTGCCCTACGAGCAGTACTTC.